The 22 T cell receptor beta chains presented below share a single source sample, sequenced in a study of T cells after yellow fever vaccination. TCRdb processed the 5' RACE reads anew with MiXCR; each CDR3 protein has one entry. The profile covers 200,000 to 250,000 distinct CDR3 sequences, with around 3.1% appearing a single time and 3.2% taken by the ten largest. Here the sequenced sample was CD4+ T cells sorted from PBMCs, taken 10 days after the yellow fever booster vaccination. The receptors originated from a man between 18 and 29 years old who received the YFV17D yellow fever vaccine.

The V call is TRBV5-1, the J call TRBJ2-3; the match to TRBD1 covers 7 bases. Germline CDR1 reads SGHRS; CDR2 reads YFSETQ. With V trimmed by 3 bases and J by 7 bases, 11 bases remained unmatched. This CDR3 spans 15 amino acids. CDR3 nucleotide sequence: TGCGCCAGCAGCTCGTTTGGACAGGAGAAAAATACGCAGTATTTT. It translates to CASSSFGQEKNTQYF.

This clonotype was detected ten times or more. The chain is built from TRBV4-2 and TRBJ2-1; 10 nucleotides agree with TRBD1. V lost 0 bases to trimming and J lost 4 bases; unmatched junction nucleotides: 15. The length of the CDR3 is 20 residues. Germline loops: CDR1 LGHNA, CDR2 YNFKEQ. The CDR3 nucleotides are TGTGCCAGCAGCCAAGATCGGGGGACAGGGGAGAGCGGGGGTTACAATGAGCAGTTCTTC. Translating gives CASSQDRGTGESGGYNEQFF.

The chain is built from TRBV5-1 and TRBJ2-5; the D is unclear. There are 13 residues in the CDR3. CDR1 is SGHRS and CDR2 is YFSETQ in the germline V gene. V lost 4 bases and J 2 bases, leaving 9 bases between the germline ends. The CDR3 is CASSTSPQETQYF. CDR3 bases: TGCGCCAGCAGCACAAGCCCTCAAGAGACCCAGTACTTC. Filled out from reference TRBV5-1 and TRBJ2-5, the complete variable domain reads KAGVTQTPRYLIKTRGQQVTLSCSPISGHRSVSWYQQTPGQGLQFLFEYFSETQRNKGNFPGRFSGRQFSNSRSEMNVSTLELGDSALYLCASSTSPQETQYFGPGTRLLVL.

This clonotype was counted many times. The chain combines TRBV18 with TRBJ1-5, with D uncertain. CDR3 length equals 14 residues. V gave up 4 bases and J gave up 4 bases, with 11 bases separating them. Germline CDR1 and CDR2: KGHSH and LQKENI. For the CDR3, the DNA is TGTGCCAGCTCACAGGCGCGGGGTAATCAGCCCCAGCATTTT. It specifies CASSQARGNQPQHF.

This clonotype was counted between two and nine times. The chain is built from TRBV24-1 and TRBJ2-3; 12 bases match TRBD2. Germline V lookup: CDR1 KGHDR, CDR2 SFDVKD. The trim removed 3 bases at V and 3 bases at J, leaving 0 bases unmatched. The CDR3 is 15 residues long. The CDR3: CATSDTSGGTDTQYF. The CDR3 DNA reads as TGTGCCACCAGTGATACTAGCGGGGGGACAGATACGCAGTATTTT.

A word on this clonotype: A much bigger clone sits one base away, suggesting this may be a read error. The rearrangement joins TRBV28 to TRBJ1-2; D ambiguous. V lost 6 bases and J 8 bases, leaving 13 bases between the germline ends. Germline lookup yields CDR1 MDHEN and CDR2 SYDVKM. This CDR3 comprises 12 residues. CDR3 in amino acids: CASRAYLRGYTF. In nucleotides, the CDR3 is TGTGCCAGCAGGGCATACCTGCGGGGCTACACCTTC.

This clonotype has only a few counts. The V gene is TRBV12-3 or TRBV12-4, the J gene TRBJ2-4, with D possibly TRBD1 on 6 matching bases. CDR3 length: 14 amino acids. Trimming left V 6 bases short and J 6 bases short, with 15 bases between. The CDR3 loop reads CASRRNREPNIQYF. In DNA form, the CDR3 reads TGTGCCAGCAGGAGGAACAGGGAGCCAAACATTCAGTACTTC.

This clonotype was detected ten times or more. The chain employs TRBV5-6 and TRBJ2-1; 7 nucleotides agree with TRBD1. With 4 bases clipped from V and 5 bases from J, the junction kept 6 bases outside the gene matches. The CDR3 runs to 14 residues. The V gene's germline CDR1 is SGHDT and CDR2 YYEEEE. The CDR3 sequence is CASSRDRINNEQFF. The CDR3 DNA is TGTGCCAGCAGCCGGGACAGAATAAACAATGAGCAGTTCTTC.

The chain has TRBV7-8 and TRBJ1-2; D not resolved. Germline values: CDR1 SGHVS, CDR2 FQNEAQ. V lost 5 bases, J lost 4 bases, and 17 bases lay in between. This CDR3 region has 15 residues. CDR3 sequence (DNA): TGTGCCAGCAGCATCGGGAGACCCATGGGCTATGGCTACACCTTC. Translated: CASSIGRPMGYGYTF.

This clonotype appeared many times. This sequence joins TRBV5-6 and TRBJ1-2; D is unresolved. V was pared by 0 bases and J by 0 bases, with 12 bases between. CDR1 and CDR2 from the germline V gene are SGHDT and YYEEEE. CDR3 length: 16 residues. The CDR3 protein is CASSLGRARANYGYTF. The CDR3 DNA reads TGTGCCAGCAGCTTGGGGCGGGCCAGAGCTAACTATGGCTACACCTTC.

This clonotype was recorded many times. V is TRBV7-2 and J is TRBJ2-7; TRBD1 agrees at 7 bases. The CDR3 extends over 15 amino acids. Germline V gene sequence: CDR1 SGHTA, CDR2 FQGNSA. V gave up 2 bases and J gave up 2 bases; unmatched junction bases: 6. DNA for the CDR3: TGTGCCAGCAGCTTATGGGCAGGGGGAACCTACGAGCAGTACTTC. The encoded protein is CASSLWAGGTYEQYF.

This clonotype has at least ten counts. V gene TRBV9 combines with J gene TRBJ1-2, with 7 bases that match TRBD1. The CDR3 contains 16 residues. From germline, CDR1 is SGDLS and CDR2 YYNGEE. With 0 bases clipped from V and 0 bases from J, the junction kept 5 bases outside the gene matches. The CDR3 bases are TGTGCCAGCAGCGTAGAGGGACAGACCTCTAACTATGGCTACACCTTC. Translated, it gives CASSVEGQTSNYGYTF.

There are a few counts of this clonotype. This chain connects TRBV18 to TRBJ2-7, with D perhaps TRBD1 (5 bases). The CDR3 is 16 amino acids. The V gene lost 2 bases and the J gene lost 4 bases, with 18 bases spanning the gap. Germline values: CDR1 KGHSH, CDR2 LQKENI. As DNA, the CDR3 is TGTGCCAGCTCACCAACTGGCCCTGGACAACCATACGAGCAGTACGTC. It is translated as CASSPTGPGQPYEQYV.

The V gene is TRBV7-2, the J gene TRBJ2-5; D remains unclear. Germline values: CDR1 SGHTA, CDR2 FQGNSA. The CDR3 sequence is 12 residues long. The V gene lost 2 bases and the J gene lost 5 bases, with 6 bases spanning the gap. In DNA, the CDR3 is TGTGCCAGCAGCTTATTCTTGGAGACCCAGTACTTC. The encoded protein is CASSLFLETQYF.

This rearrangement joins TRBV12-3 or TRBV12-4 to TRBJ2-1; D is perhaps TRBD1 or TRBD2 (5 bases each). The CDR3 contains 15 residues. The V and J ends lost 5 bases and 4 bases respectively, with 15 bases between them. CDR3: CASSLSGTSYNEQFF. The CDR3 DNA sequence: TGTGCCAGCAGTCTTTCCGGGACGTCTTACAATGAGCAGTTCTTC.

Details on this clonotype: This sequence may be a read error, since a much larger clone differs from it by one base. The chain is built from TRBV11-2 and TRBJ2-7; D call uncertain. The CDR3 is 14 residues long. The germline gives CDR1 SGHAT, CDR2 FQNNGV. In nucleotides, the CDR3 is TGTGCCAGCGGCTTAGATCGGGTAGGGAACGAGCAGTACTTC. Its protein product is CASGLDRVGNEQYF.

The rearrangement uses TRBV7-9 and TRBJ1-2; no clear D gene. CDR3 length: 15 residues. Germline V gene sequence: CDR1 SEHNR, CDR2 FQNEAQ (reference sequence). The germline V and J ends were trimmed by 1 base and 3 bases, with 12 bases remaining between them. The CDR3 nucleotides read TGTGCCAGCAGCTTAGTAGGCGGCCGATACTATGGCTACACCTTC. Translation gives CASSLVGGRYYGYTF.

This clonotype was counted many times. CDR3 in DNA: TGTGCCAGCAGTAAATATCTGGGGGGGGCTAGCTCCTACAATGAGCAGTTCTTC. Protein product: CASSKYLGGASSYNEQFF. This chain joins TRBV12-3 or TRBV12-4 and TRBJ2-1; D is possibly TRBD2 (7 bases). Trimming stripped 5 bases from V and 0 bases from J, with 20 bases between. The CDR3 spans 18 residues.

This clonotype was observed a few times. The gene calls are TRBV7-3 and TRBJ2-7; 10 bases agree with TRBD1. The ends lost 6 bases at V and 6 bases at J; junction bases unmatched: 14. CDR3 size: 16 residues. CDR1 is SGHTA and CDR2 is FQGTGA in the germline V gene. CDR3 region: CASRRDRGAWIGEQYF. The CDR3 DNA follows: TGTGCCAGCAGAAGGGACAGGGGAGCGTGGATCGGCGAGCAGTACTTC.

A few counts support this clonotype. J is TRBJ1-6 and V is TRBV4-1; D gene unclear. The CDR3 totals 17 residues. From germline, CDR1 is MGHRA and CDR2 YSYEKL. Trimming removed 0 bases from V and 10 bases from J, with 19 bases in between. Written as DNA, the CDR3 is TGCGCCAGCAGCCAAGACCCCTTAGCGCCCCCTCGGTCACCCCTCCACTTT. Encoded protein: CASSQDPLAPPRSPLHF.

This clonotype was observed at least ten times. CDR3 bases: TGTGGAGTGGGACCGGTGAACACTGAAGCTTTCTTT. Amino acids: CGVGPVNTEAFF. V is TRBV19 and J is TRBJ1-1, with a possible D match to TRBD1 (5 bases). From germline, CDR1 is LNHDA and CDR2 SQIVND (reference sequence). CDR3 length: 12 amino acids. Variable domain in full (rest from reference TRBV19 and TRBJ1-1): DGGITQSPKYLFRKEGQNVTLSCEQNLNHDAMYWYRQDPGQGLRLIYYSQIVNDFQKGDIAEGYSVSREKKESFPLTVTSAQKNPTAFYLCGVGPVNTEAFFGQGTRLTVV.

At least ten counts were recorded for this clonotype. This chain uses TRBV7-2 with TRBJ2-3; 11 bases are a match to TRBD2. Losses at the gene ends were 2 bases for V and 0 bases for J; bases not matched to a gene: 4. The CDR3 is 17 amino acids. CDR1 SGHTA and CDR2 FQGNSA come from the germline V gene. This CDR3 is CASSLPRLAGSTDTQYF. The CDR3 DNA sequence: TGTGCCAGCAGCTTACCAAGACTAGCGGGGAGCACAGATACGCAGTATTTT.